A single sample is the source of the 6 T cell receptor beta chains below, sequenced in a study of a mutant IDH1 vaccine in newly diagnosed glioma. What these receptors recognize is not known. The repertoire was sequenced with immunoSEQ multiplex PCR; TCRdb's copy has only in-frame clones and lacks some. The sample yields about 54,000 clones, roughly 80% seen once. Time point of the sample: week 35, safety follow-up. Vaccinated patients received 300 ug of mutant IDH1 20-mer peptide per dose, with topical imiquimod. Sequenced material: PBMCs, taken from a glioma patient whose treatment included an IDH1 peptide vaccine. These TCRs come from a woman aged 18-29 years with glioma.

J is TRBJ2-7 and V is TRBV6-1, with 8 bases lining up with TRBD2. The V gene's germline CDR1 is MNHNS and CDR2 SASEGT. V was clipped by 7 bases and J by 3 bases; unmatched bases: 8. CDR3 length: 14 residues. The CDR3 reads CASIKGAGGYEQYF. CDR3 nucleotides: TGTGCCAGCATAAAAGGGGCGGGGGGCTACGAGCAGTACTTC.

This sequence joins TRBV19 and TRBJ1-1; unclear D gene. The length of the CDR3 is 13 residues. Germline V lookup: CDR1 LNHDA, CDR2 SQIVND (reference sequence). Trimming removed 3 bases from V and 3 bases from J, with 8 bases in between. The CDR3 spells CASSIYGDTEAFF. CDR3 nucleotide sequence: TGTGCCAGTAGTATTTACGGGGACACTGAAGCTTTCTTT.

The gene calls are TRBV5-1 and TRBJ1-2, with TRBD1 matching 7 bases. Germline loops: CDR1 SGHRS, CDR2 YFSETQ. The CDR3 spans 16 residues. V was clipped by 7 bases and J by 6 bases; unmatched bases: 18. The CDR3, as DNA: TGCGCCAGCGGTCGTCGCCCGGGACAGCCAAGCCATGGCTACACCTTC. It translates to CASGRRPGQPSHGYTF.

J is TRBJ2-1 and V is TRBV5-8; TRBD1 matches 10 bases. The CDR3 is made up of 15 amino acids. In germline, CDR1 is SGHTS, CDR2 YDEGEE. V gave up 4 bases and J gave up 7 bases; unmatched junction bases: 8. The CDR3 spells CASSPETGGWNEQFF. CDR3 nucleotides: TGTGCCAGCAGCCCCGAGACAGGGGGCTGGAATGAGCAGTTCTTC.

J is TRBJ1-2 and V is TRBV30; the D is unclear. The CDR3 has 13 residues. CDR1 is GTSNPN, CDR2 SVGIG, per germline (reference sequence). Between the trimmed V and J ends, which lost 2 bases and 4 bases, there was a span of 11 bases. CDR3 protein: CAWSPGLGYGYTF. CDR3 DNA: TGTGCCTGGAGTCCGGGCCTGGGCTATGGCTACACCTTC.

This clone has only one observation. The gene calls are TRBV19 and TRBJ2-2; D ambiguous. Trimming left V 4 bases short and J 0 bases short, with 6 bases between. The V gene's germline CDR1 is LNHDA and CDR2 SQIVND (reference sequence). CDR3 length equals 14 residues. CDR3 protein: CASSTDPNTGELFF. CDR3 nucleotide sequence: TGTGCCAGTAGTACTGACCCGAACACCGGGGAGCTGTTTTTT.